One and the same sample provided the 25 T cell receptor beta chains below, sequenced in a study of CD8 T cells in Susac syndrome. The authors reverse transcribed 0.5 to 1 ug RNA with random hexamers. MiXCR, run by TCRdb on the immunoSEQ multiplex PCR reads, gives a single entry per CDR3 protein. The data contain under 200,000 distinct CDR3 sequences, 90% to 95% of them singletons. The sample taken for sequencing was CD8+ T cells from PBMCs. These TCRs come from a human donor with multiple sclerosis.

This clonotype was observed a single time. The chain couples TRBV29-1 to TRBJ2-7; 11 bases match TRBD1. This CDR3 is 13 amino acids long. J gave up 3 bases and V 7 bases, and 5 bases lay outside the gene matches. The germline V gene has CDR1 SQVTM and CDR2 ANQGSEA. CDR3 sequence reads: CSAAGTGGYEQYF. The CDR3 region has the DNA TGCAGCGCCGCCGGGACAGGGGGCTACGAGCAGTACTTC.

The rearrangement joins TRBV7-8 to TRBJ2-1; D call uncertain. In germline, CDR1 is SGHVS, CDR2 FQNEAQ. CDR3 size: 15 residues. Trimming removed 5 bases from V and 0 bases from J, with 11 bases in between. CDR3 in amino acids: CASSEDPSSYNEQFF. The DNA of the CDR3 is TGTGCCAGCAGCGAGGACCCCAGCTCCTACAATGAGCAGTTCTTC.

The chain carries TRBV5-6 and TRBJ1-2; TRBD1 agrees at 9 bases. This CDR3 is 15 amino acids long. The germline V gene has CDR1 SGHDT and CDR2 YYEEEE. The V and J ends lost 2 bases and 8 bases, in that order; junction bases with no gene match: 10. CDR3 sequence reads: CASSLTGTGIDGYTF. The CDR3 DNA sequence: TGTGCCAGCAGCTTAACCGGGACAGGGATCGACGGCTACACCTTC.

The J gene is TRBJ1-1, the V gene TRBV14; D remains unclear. This CDR3 is 16 amino acids long. The germline CDR1 and CDR2 sequences are SGHDN and FVKESK. The V end lost 1 base, the J end lost 0 bases, and 12 bases lay between the germline ends. The CDR3 DNA reads TGTGCCAGCAGCCAAGCGGTGTGCGGAATGAACACTGAAGCTTTCTTT. Amino acid sequence: CASSQAVCGMNTEAFF.

In regard to this clonotype: An end of the junction differs from the germline gene, which may be a read error. The CDR3 region is CSVEVGSLGGNAIYF. The CDR3, as DNA: TGCAGCGTTGAAGTTGGGAGTTTGGGTGGAAACGCCATATATTTT. The V call is TRBV29-1, the J call TRBJ1-3; D uncertain. CDR1 is SQVTM, CDR2 ANQGSEA, per germline. The CDR3 totals 15 residues.

This chain links TRBV4-1 with TRBJ2-7, with 8 bases identical to TRBD2. This CDR3 has 16 residues. Trimming removed 0 bases from V and 2 bases from J; junction bases left unmatched: 6. CDR1 MGHRA and CDR2 YSYEKL come from the germline V gene. In DNA, the CDR3 is TGCGCCAGCAGCCAAGATTCGACTAGCGCACCCTACGAGCAGTACTTC. It yields the protein CASSQDSTSAPYEQYF.

The chain carries TRBV28 and TRBJ2-1; D call uncertain. The V gene's germline CDR1 is MDHEN and CDR2 SYDVKM. V was pared by 10 bases and J by 2 bases, with 15 bases between. The CDR3 consists of 14 residues. CDR3 amino acids: CATSCCRAYNEQFF. The CDR3 coding sequence is TGTGCCACCTCCTGTTGTAGAGCCTACAATGAGCAGTTCTTC.

The J gene is TRBJ1-2, the V gene TRBV7-9, with 9 bases fitting TRBD1. The ends lost 4 bases at V and 6 bases at J; junction bases unmatched: 9. The CDR3 is 15 amino acids. In germline, CDR1 is SEHNR, CDR2 FQNEAQ (reference sequence). The CDR3 DNA is TGTGCCAGCAGCTCTACAGGGGGCGCGGAGAATGGCTACACCTTC. It encodes CASSSTGGAENGYTF.

The V and J genes are TRBV30 and TRBJ2-7, with D uncertain. CDR1 and CDR2 (germline): GTSNPN, SVGIG (reference sequence). V shed 0 bases and J shed 4 bases, with 7 bases lying between them. The CDR3 covers 12 residues. The CDR3 loop reads CAWSVTRYEQYF. The CDR3 bases are TGTGCCTGGAGTGTCACACGGTACGAGCAGTACTTC.

V and J are TRBV30 and TRBJ2-7; D possibly corresponds to TRBD2 (5 bases). Germline CDR1 GTSNPN, CDR2 SVGIG (reference sequence). The length of the CDR3 is 16 residues. The CDR3: CAAFSPSTDSFYEQYF. The CDR3, as DNA: TGTGCTGCATTCAGCCCCTCGACGGACTCTTTCTACGAGCAGTACTTC.

The chain links TRBV20-1 to TRBJ2-7, with a possible D match to TRBD2 (6 bases). Trimming took off 2 bases at V and 3 bases at J, with 11 bases between the two ends. The germline V gene has CDR1 DFQATT and CDR2 SNEGSKA (reference sequence). There are 13 residues in the CDR3. The CDR3 spells CSARPGTLYEQYF. CDR3 in DNA: TGCAGTGCTAGACCCGGGACTCTCTACGAGCAGTACTTC.

The chain has TRBV13 and TRBJ2-5; 10 bases agree with TRBD2. The CDR3 extends over 15 amino acids. The V segment lost 1 base and the J segment 3 bases; nucleotides outside the gene matches: 2. Germline-derived CDR1 and CDR2 are PRHDT and FYEKMQ (reference sequence). Here the CDR3 reads CASSLAGTSEETQYF. The CDR3 DNA sequence: TGTGCCAGCAGCTTAGCCGGGACTAGCGAAGAGACCCAGTACTTC.

The rearrangement joins TRBV10-3 to TRBJ2-2; 9 nucleotides align to TRBD1. Germline CDR1 and CDR2: ENHRY and SYGVKD. The CDR3 length is 15 residues. With 7 bases clipped from V and 3 bases from J, the junction kept 6 bases outside the gene matches. In DNA, the CDR3 is TGTGCCATCAACGAACAGGGGGCCGACACCGGGGAGCTGTTTTTT. As protein: CAINEQGADTGELFF.

The rearrangement uses TRBV6-2 or TRBV6-3 and TRBJ2-1, with D uncertain. V was cut by 2 bases and J by 6 bases, with 5 bases left in between. The CDR3 runs 12 residues. In germline, CDR1 is MNHEY, CDR2 SVGEGT. CDR3 DNA: TGTGCCAGCAGTTACCCCTCCAATGAGCAGTTCTTC. Translation: CASSYPSNEQFF.

This sequence joins TRBV27 and TRBJ2-7, with 14 bases that match TRBD2. This CDR3 region has 18 residues. Germline values: CDR1 MNHEY, CDR2 SMNVEV (reference sequence). V lost 5 bases, J lost 4 bases, and 13 bases stayed unmatched. CDR3 DNA: TGTGCCAGCAGTCCACCGCCCGGGACTAGCGGGGGAGTGTACGAGCAGTACTTC. Translating it yields CASSPPPGTSGGVYEQYF.

The CDR3 spells CASSFRGLCQAEAFF. As DNA, the CDR3 is TGTGCCAGCAGTTTCAGGGGGCTCTGCCAGGCTGAAGCTTTCTTT. V gene TRBV27 combines with J gene TRBJ1-1; 8 nucleotides align to TRBD1. The CDR3 has 15 amino acids. CDR1 is MNHEY, CDR2 SMNVEV, per germline (reference sequence). Germline trimming cut 3 bases from V and 6 bases from J; bases unmatched to any gene: 9.

The chain employs TRBV4-1 and TRBJ2-5; D might be TRBD1 or TRBD2, each matching 5 bases. Germline values: CDR1 MGHRA, CDR2 YSYEKL. V dropped 0 bases and J dropped 1 base, with 9 bases sitting between them. The CDR3 covers 15 residues. In DNA form, the CDR3 reads TGCGCCAGCAGCCAAGACCTCGGGGCCCAAGAGACCCAGTACTTC. This translates into CASSQDLGAQETQYF.

The genes are TRBV2 and TRBJ2-1; D is tentatively TRBD1 or TRBD2 (5 bases each). The CDR3 has 14 amino acids. The germline gives CDR1 SNHLY, CDR2 FYNNEI. V was shortened by 8 bases and J by 6 bases, with 17 bases between the two germline ends. CDR3 region: CASGTTRPLNEQFF. The CDR3 region has the DNA TGTGCCAGCGGGACCACCCGTCCTCTCAATGAGCAGTTCTTC. The whole variable domain, filled in from reference TRBV2 and TRBJ2-1, reads EPEVTQTPSHQVTQMGQEVILRCVPISNHLYFYWYRQILGQKVEFLVSFYNNEISEKSEIFDDQFSVERPDGSNFTLKIRSTKLEDSAMYFCASGTTRPLNEQFFGPGTRLTVL.

The chain links TRBV20-1 to TRBJ1-2; TRBD1 might be the D (6 bases). The germline gives CDR1 DFQATT, CDR2 SNEGSKA (reference sequence). V gave up 0 bases and J gave up 4 bases, with 15 bases separating them. The CDR3 runs to 15 residues. CDR3 nucleotides: TGCAGTGCTAGAGATCCCGGCAGGGGAGTCTATGGCTACACCTTC. Protein: CSARDPGRGVYGYTF.

The chain recombines TRBV27 with TRBJ2-1; D ambiguous. The germline V gene encodes CDR1 MNHEY and CDR2 SMNVEV (reference sequence). This CDR3 has 13 amino acids. Trimming shortened V by 4 bases and J by 6 bases, and 10 bases separated the two germline ends. The CDR3 here is CASSYPSSNEQFF. CDR3 DNA: TGTGCCAGCAGTTATCCGTCGTCCAATGAGCAGTTCTTC.

The chain links TRBV10-2 to TRBJ2-5; 8 bases match TRBD2. Germline V lookup: CDR1 WSHSY, CDR2 SAAADI. The CDR3 covers 15 residues. With V trimmed by 6 bases and J by 2 bases, 8 bases remained unmatched. CDR3 in DNA: TGCGCCAGCAGCAGGACTAGCTCTCGGCAAGAGACCCAGTACTTC. The encoded protein is CASSRTSSRQETQYF.

The J gene is TRBJ2-1, the V gene TRBV4-2; D possibly corresponds to TRBD2 (5 bases). Germline V lookup: CDR1 LGHNA, CDR2 YNFKEQ. The CDR3 is 12 amino acids. V dropped 4 bases and J dropped 15 bases, with 16 bases sitting between them. The chain's CDR3 is CASSPIGDLRFF. CDR3 DNA sequence: TGTGCCAGCAGCCCAATCGGGGATTTGAGGTTCTTC.

The chain joins TRBV27 to TRBJ2-1, with 8 positions matching TRBD2. Germline CDR1 MNHEY, CDR2 SMNVEV (reference sequence). CDR3 length: 14 residues. The V gene end was trimmed by 4 bases and the J gene end by 8 bases; junction bases not matched to a gene: 7. The CDR3 sequence is CASSWTSSMDEQFF. The CDR3 DNA is TGTGCCAGCAGTTGGACTAGCAGCATGGATGAGCAGTTCTTC.

The chain recombines TRBV9 with TRBJ1-1; 7 nucleotides agree with TRBD1. This CDR3 region has 15 residues. Looked up from germline, CDR1 is SGDLS and CDR2 is YYNGEE. With V trimmed by 0 bases and J by 1 base, 3 bases remained unmatched. DNA for the CDR3: TGTGCCAGCAGCGTAGGAGGGGGCTGGAACACTGAAGCTTTCTTT. It specifies CASSVGGGWNTEAFF.

V usage is TRBV3-1 and J usage is TRBJ1-2; TRBD1 matches 7 bases. Germline assignment: CDR1 LGHDT and CDR2 YNNKEL (reference sequence). The CDR3 has 15 amino acids. J lost 0 bases, V lost 1 base, and 2 bases had no gene match. This CDR3 is CASSQVGTANYGYTF. The CDR3 DNA reads TGTGCCAGCAGCCAAGTGGGGACAGCTAACTATGGCTACACCTTC.